The present entry profiles one TCR beta chain with its context. The sample belongs to a study of technical replicates of blood from several donors. Generated by immunoSEQ multiplex PCR, the TCRdb table keeps only in-frame clones and is missing some. The data show about 70,000 clones, with about nine tenths seen just once and 0.41% held by the top ten. The junction had 8 bases not matched to a gene; V was cut back by 0 bases and J by 0 bases. Germline V gene lookup returns CDR1 LGHNA and CDR2 YSLEER. The CDR3 extends over 19 amino acids. The sample taken for sequencing was T cells isolated from PBMCs. The V gene is TRBV4-3, the J gene TRBJ2-3; 11 nucleotides match TRBD2. This clonotype was obtained from a human donor in good health. The CDR3 sequence is CASSQDRETSGTSTDTQYF. In nucleotides, the CDR3 is TGCGCCAGCAGCCAAGATAGGGAGACTAGCGGGACTAGCACAGATACGCAGTATTTT.